The entry that follows covers one TCR beta chain sequence. CDR3 size: 17 residues. Trimming stripped 4 bases from V and 12 bases from J, with 29 bases between. Germline CDR1 is SGHNT and CDR2 is YYREEE (reference sequence). Patients in Seattle were enrolled during active infection, then followed longitudinally. These data come from a study of blood T cell repertoires in COVID-19. The overall study: Samples of COVID-19 (acute and convalescent) were obtained from the United States, Italy and Spain. Sources were T cells, B-cell-depleted T cells, or PBMCs; the material itself was cDNA or gDNA.

The authors' processing: Amplification of reference gene primers provided the estimated nucleated cell counts. This table comes from immunoSEQ multiplex PCR, and its TCRdb copy is limited to in-frame clones, with some not included. The D gene and trimming were derived from the DNA, and the V and J assignments and clone size from that table. Among roughly 140,000 clones listed, 70% to 90% were seen once. This rearrangement joins TRBV5-4 to TRBJ2-1, with D perhaps matching TRBD2 (5 bases). This TCR derives from a woman aged 60-75 years with COVID-19, enrolled during active disease. Input material: peripheral blood. CDR3 DNA sequence: TGTGCCAGCAGCCGCACCCAAACCTCGCTACCGAATGAGGGGCAGTTCTTC. Translation gives CASSRTQTSLPNEGQFF.